What follows describes a single TCR beta chain. The CDR3 extends over 14 amino acids. V dropped 4 bases and J dropped 5 bases, with 13 bases sitting between them. CDR1 SGHNT and CDR2 YYREEE come from the germline V gene (reference sequence). This specimen belongs to a study of identical twins. TCRdb re-analysed the 5' RACE reads in MiXCR, keeping a single row per CDR3 protein. The table lists 550,000 to 700,000 distinct CDR3 sequences, approximately 21% of them singletons, with about 4.5% in the top ten. A further study also used this sample, focusing on T cells expressing NK-cell markers. From that study: These same clonotypes (in four donors) also led the CD3+CD56-NKG2C+ fraction.

This clonotype was obtained from a young woman in good health. The rearrangement links TRBV5-4 to TRBJ2-1; D gene ambiguous. The sequenced sample consisted of PBMCs. The CDR3 loop reads CASSTLGGDNEQFF. As DNA, the CDR3 is TGTGCCAGCAGCACCCTTGGCGGTGACAATGAGCAGTTCTTC.